This is a list of T cell receptor beta chains from one sample in a study of T cells in Graves' hyperthyroidism and ophthalmopathy. MiXCR, applied by TCRdb to the multiplex PCR reads, yields one record per CDR3 protein. The data show around 500,000 distinct CDR3 sequences, about an eighth seen once. Sequenced: blood. The receptors originated from a young woman with Graves' hyperthyroidism. Both conserved end residues are part of each CDR3. The D gene is left open where the match is weak. Size values are once, few and many counts, or a class for expanded clones, and some rows have none.

CDR3aa,CDR3nt,abundance,d_gene,v_gene,j_gene
CASSERGGPAYEQYF,TGCGCCAGCAGTGAGCGGGGGGGCCCAGCCTACGAGCAGTACTTC,many,TRBD2,TRBV10-2,TRBJ2-7
CASSLNGQSQETQYF,TGCGCCAGCAGCTTGAATGGACAGAGCCAAGAGACCCAGTACTTC,NA,NA,TRBV5-1,TRBJ2-5
CASSLAQGGDEQFF,TGCGCCAGCAGCTTGGCACAGGGTGGGGATGAGCAGTTCTTC,many,NA,TRBV5-1,TRBJ2-1
CASSMSYDYGYTF,TGTGCCAGTAGTATGAGTTACGACTATGGCTACACCTTC,NA,NA,TRBV19,TRBJ1-2
CASSQKTLLYNEQFF,TGCGCCAGCAGCCAGAAGACACTACTCTACAATGAGCAGTTCTTC,NA,NA,TRBV4-1,TRBJ2-1
CASSGGGTGPSSNYGYTF,TGTGCCAGCAGCGGGGGCGGGACAGGGCCAAGTTCTAACTATGGCTACACCTTC,few,TRBD1,TRBV5-4,TRBJ1-2
CASTRGVHSPTEAFF,TGTGCCAGCACTCGTGGGGTGCACAGTCCCACTGAAGCTTTCTTT,many,NA,TRBV6-1,TRBJ1-1
CASSIGGNPSGRYNEQFF,TGTGCCAGTAGTATAGGGGGCAACCCTAGCGGGAGATACAATGAGCAGTTCTTC,few,TRBD2,TRBV19,TRBJ2-1
CASSLGGLAEAFF,TGTGCCAGCAGTTTAGGAGGGTTGGCTGAAGCTTTCTTT,many,NA,TRBV12-3/TRBV12-4,TRBJ1-1
CANLAGDYNEQFF,TGTGCCAACCTAGCGGGAGACTACAATGAGCAGTTCTTC,many,TRBD2,TRBV12-3/TRBV12-4,TRBJ2-1
CASSLSGLVNEQFF,TGTGCCAGCAGCTTGTCGGGACTAGTTAATGAGCAGTTCTTC,many,TRBD2,TRBV7-3,TRBJ2-1
CASSKRQTGSYNTEAFF,TGTGCCAGCAGCAAGAGGCAAACAGGGTCATACAACACTGAAGCTTTCTTT,many,NA,TRBV5-6,TRBJ1-1
CSAGTGFGTEAFF,TGCAGTGCAGGGACAGGTTTTGGCACTGAAGCTTTCTTT,few,TRBD1,TRBV20-1,TRBJ1-1
CASSYRLSYNEQFF,TGTGCCAGCAGCTACCGACTTAGTTACAATGAGCAGTTCTTC,many,NA,TRBV7-9,TRBJ2-1
CASSPGTGTQYF,TGTGCCAGCAGCCCCGGGACAGGCACGCAGTATTTT,NA,TRBD1,TRBV7-2,TRBJ2-3
CASSPQAPEYGYTF,TGTGCCAGCAGCCCTCAGGCTCCTGAGTATGGCTACACCTTC,few,NA,TRBV4-2,TRBJ1-2
CASSQDPAGATDTQYF,TGCGCCAGCAGCCAAGATCCAGCGGGAGCCACAGATACGCAGTATTTT,many,TRBD2,TRBV4-1,TRBJ2-3
CASSQGASGRNEQFF,TGCGCCAGCAGCCAAGGGGCTAGCGGCCGCAATGAGCAGTTCTTC,few,TRBD2,TRBV4-1,TRBJ2-1
CASSLAWSRPQHF,TGTGCCAGCAGCTTGGCGTGGTCCCGGCCCCAGCATTTT,NA,NA,TRBV5-5,TRBJ1-5
CASSATGGQYGYTF,TGTGCCAGCAGCGCGACAGGGGGCCAGTATGGCTACACCTTC,NA,TRBD1,TRBV7-3,TRBJ1-2
CASTMGRDSGNTIYF,TGTGCCAGTACTATGGGCAGGGATAGTGGAAACACCATATATTTT,few,NA,TRBV19,TRBJ1-3
CASSRTISGWDSYNEQFF,TGTGCCAGCAGCCGAACCATCTCTGGGTGGGACTCCTACAATGAGCAGTTCTTC,few,NA,TRBV5-8,TRBJ2-1
CASNKQGSYTGELFF,TGTGCCAGCAATAAACAGGGATCTTACACCGGGGAGCTGTTTTTT,many,NA,TRBV2,TRBJ2-2
CAISESISTADSGNTIYF,TGTGCCATCAGTGAGTCGATATCAACAGCTGACTCTGGAAACACCATATATTTT,many,NA,TRBV10-3,TRBJ1-3
CASSFKRDIDTQYF,TGCGCCAGCAGCTTCAAGCGGGACATAGATACGCAGTATTTT,many,NA,TRBV5-1,TRBJ2-3
CASSFSLAGGYNEQFF,TGTGCCAGCAGCTTCTCCCTAGCGGGAGGGTACAATGAGCAGTTCTTC,many,TRBD2,TRBV11-3,TRBJ2-1
CASSLDGTANTEAFF,TGCGCCAGCAGCTTGGATGGTACAGCGAACACTGAAGCTTTCTTT,NA,NA,TRBV5-1,TRBJ1-1
CATSEGLELDTQYF,TGTGCCACCAGTGAGGGACTAGAATTAGATACGCAGTATTTT,many,TRBD2,TRBV24-1,TRBJ2-3
CASSLGGRPTGELFF,TGTGCCAGCAGCTTGGGGGGGCGTCCCACCGGGGAGCTGTTTTTT,NA,NA,TRBV5-5,TRBJ2-2
CASSTPTGAEKLFF,TGTGCCAGCAGCACGCCAACAGGGGCCGAAAAACTGTTTTTT,many,TRBD1,TRBV7-9,TRBJ1-4
CASSLGTGGTDTQYF,TGTGCCAGCAGTTTAGGGACAGGGGGCACAGATACGCAGTATTTT,many,TRBD1,TRBV12-3/TRBV12-4,TRBJ2-3
CASSGLAEQFF,TGTGCCAGCAGTGGACTGGCTGAGCAGTTCTTC,many,NA,TRBV12-3/TRBV12-4,TRBJ2-1
CASSLGGQVGDEQFF,TGTGCCAGCAGTTTAGGGGGACAGGTGGGCGATGAGCAGTTCTTC,many,TRBD1,TRBV12-3/TRBV12-4,TRBJ2-1
CSVTTGTHEQYF,TGCAGCGTTACCACAGGGACCCACGAGCAGTACTTC,many,NA,TRBV29-1,TRBJ2-7
CASSGLAGSSYEQYF,TGTGCCAGCAGTGGACTAGCGGGAAGCTCCTACGAGCAGTACTTC,few,TRBD2,TRBV6-1,TRBJ2-7
CAWSVPGAGETQYF,TGTGCCTGGAGTGTCCCGGGAGCGGGAGAGACCCAGTACTTC,NA,NA,TRBV30,TRBJ2-5